The clone carrying this TCR beta chain was observed a handful of times. Its target is not known. These data are taken from a study of early T cells in non-severe SARS-CoV-2 infection. At the level of the study: Sequencing of unsorted whole blood was done on bulk RNA, leaving chains unpaired.

Each cDNA molecule carried a unique molecular identifier. TCRdb reprocessed the 5' RACE reads with MiXCR, giving one entry per CDR3 protein. The sample yields about 29,000 distinct CDR3 sequences, about 4.5% seen once. The CDR3 runs 14 residues. V lost 0 bases and J 5 bases, leaving 8 bases between the germline ends. CDR1 and CDR2 (germline): SGHRS, YFSETQ. Study outcomes and limitations: Matching results from VDJdb favored anti-spike CD8 responses, leaving private and CD4 specificities undetected.

The chain is built from TRBV5-1 and TRBJ2-2; no reliable D call. The receptor's source is an adult who was a healthcare worker with PCR-confirmed SARS-CoV-2 infection or an uninfected control (not recorded which). Sequencing was done on a sample of whole blood. In DNA form, the CDR3 reads TGCGCCAGCAGCTTGGGCAGTGGGACCGGGGAGCTGTTTTTT. Protein product: CASSLGSGTGELFF.